This T cell receptor beta chain originates from a study of cytomegalovirus exposure and HLA in healthy donors. Study findings and constraints: Judged likely to be a sequencing artifact was a cluster of highly shared sequence variants.

The study ran its PCR with 60 Vbeta and 13 Jbeta primers. The repertoire was sequenced with immunoSEQ multiplex PCR; TCRdb's copy has only in-frame clones and lacks some. Seen here are 100,000 to 150,000 clones, approximately 82% observed once, and the top ten hold approximately 2.8%. A word on this clone: Its matching antigen is unknown.

The J segment lost 11 bases and the V segment lost 1 base, leaving 2 bases of the junction unmatched. The CDR3 has 11 residues. Germline V gene lookup returns CDR1 DFQATT and CDR2 SNEGSKA (reference sequence). V usage is TRBV20-1 and J usage is TRBJ1-1; 9 bases match TRBD1. The source is a boy aged 2-9 years in good health and CMV-seronegative. Sequencing used PBMCs. The CDR3 DNA follows: TGCAGTGCTAGAGGGACAGGGGAGGCTTTCTTT. This gives the protein CSARGTGEAFF.